Below, one T cell receptor (beta chain) is given with its context. Its matching antigen is unknown. Vbeta (60) and Jbeta (13) primers were used in the PCR. Clones were sequenced by immunoSEQ multiplex PCR, and TCRdb holds only the in-frame ones, with some missing. The repertoire consists of about 140,000 clones, with roughly four fifths occurring once and the leading ten covering approximately 4.9%. The entry originates in a study of cytomegalovirus exposure and HLA in healthy donors. Germline V gives CDR1 SGDLS, CDR2 YYNGEE. This CDR3 has 14 residues. V was pared by 4 bases and J by 7 bases, with 18 bases between. Study-wide results and limits: A list of roughly 160 TCR beta chains associated with cytomegalovirus was given. Later, an analysis showed that TCR beta chains associated with HLA were more clonally expanded than others that were equally common.

All the people who gave samples were healthy bone marrow donors. The TCR was taken from a woman in her forties or fifties in good health and CMV-seronegative. The chain links TRBV9 to TRBJ2-7; D possibly corresponds to TRBD1 (6 bases). The material sequenced was PBMCs. CDR3 residues: CASSPRGQPIEQYF. The CDR3 DNA follows: TGTGCCAGCAGCCCCCGCGGACAGCCCATAGAGCAGTACTTC.